These T cell receptor beta chains were read from a single sample in a study of shared clonotypes between healthy human individuals. Repertoires were generated with immunoSEQ multiplex PCR, while TCRdb's copy carries only in-frame clones and drops some. The profile shows some 240,000 clones, 65% of them singletons. The sample comprised memory CD4+ T cells sorted from blood. All receptors derive from a man aged 25-45 years in good health. Both conserved end residues are part of each CDR3. D genes are given only for firm matches. Clone size is not always given. Where it is, it says once, few, many or a class for expanded clones.

clone_size j_call v_call d_call cdr3_length cdr3_nt cdr3_aa
. TRBJ1-4 TRBV5-1 . 15 TGCGCCAGCAGCTTGGACGGAACAACTAATGAAAAACTGTTTTTT CASSLDGTTNEKLFF
. TRBJ2-7 TRBV10-2 . 13 TGCGCCAGCAGGGGCGGAGGAGGAGGTGAGCAGTACTTC CASRGGGGGEQYF
few TRBJ2-3 TRBV7-2 . 13 TGTGCCAGCAGCTTAACCCGGGAAGATACGCAGTATTTT CASSLTREDTQYF
. TRBJ2-5 TRBV7-2 . 14 TGTGCCAGCAGCTTAAGGGGGTTCGTGGAGACCCAGTACTTC CASSLRGFVETQYF
. TRBJ2-1 TRBV7-7 . 14 TGTGCCAGCAGCTTGTCTGGGGGGTCGAGGGAGCAGTTCTTC CASSLSGGSREQFF
. TRBJ2-1 TRBV7-3 . 15 TGTGCCAGCAGCTTAGGTGGGGAGGAGGGCAATGAGCAGTTCTTC CASSLGGEEGNEQFF
. TRBJ1-2 TRBV28 . 16 TGTGCCAGCAGTCAACGAGGCAGGCCCTCACAGTCTGGCTACACCTTC CASSQRGRPSQSGYTF
. TRBJ2-5 TRBV5-5 TRBD1 16 TGTGCCAGCAGCCCTGGGACAGGGGGGGGTCAAGAGACCCAGTACTTC CASSPGTGGGQETQYF
few TRBJ2-7 TRBV5-4 . 13 TGTGCCAGCAGCTTGGTCGCCGGATACGAGCAGTACTTC CASSLVAGYEQYF
. TRBJ2-3 TRBV19 . 14 TGTGCCAGTAGTCCCCAAGGATTCGCAGATACGCAGTATTTT CASSPQGFADTQYF
once TRBJ1-3 TRBV19 . 12 TGTGCCAGTACAGAAGGTGGAAACACCATATATTTT CASTEGGNTIYF
. TRBJ1-1 TRBV29-1 . 13 TGCAGCGTTGGTGGGGGGATGAACACTGAAGCTTTCTTT CSVGGGMNTEAFF
. TRBJ2-2 TRBV5-1 TRBD2 14 TGCGCCAGCAGCTTTAGCGGGAGTGACGGGGAGCTGTTTTTT CASSFSGSDGELFF
. TRBJ1-4 TRBV11-2 . 14 TGTGCCAGCAGTATACTTCTTAATGAAGGAAAACTGTTTTTT CASSILLNEGKLFF
. TRBJ1-2 TRBV11-3 . 13 TGTGCCAGCAGCCGGTCCTCCGGGGAAGGCTACACCTTC CASSRSSGEGYTF
. TRBJ1-4 TRBV5-6 . 15 TGTGCCAGCAGCTTGGGGGTTGTCGGATGGGAAAAACTGTTTTTT CASSLGVVGWEKLFF
many TRBJ1-2 TRBV11-2 . 14 TGTGCCAGCAGTCCGGACCGAAATAACTATGGCTACACCTTC CASSPDRNNYGYTF
. TRBJ2-7 TRBV7-2 . 13 TGTGCCAGCAGCTTATTTTCTCGCTACGAGCAGTACTTC CASSLFSRYEQYF
. TRBJ2-5 TRBV5-5 . 16 TGTGCCAGCAGTTTCCGGGCTGGTACAGGACAAGAGACCCAGTACTTC CASSFRAGTGQETQYF
. TRBJ2-1 TRBV10-3 TRBD2 17 TGTGCCATCAAGGGGACTAGCGGGAGTGGGCCCTACAATGAGCAGTTCTTC CAIKGTSGSGPYNEQFF
. TRBJ1-5 TRBV7-8 . 14 TGTGCCAGCAGCTCGGAGGGGGAATGGCAGCCCCAGCATTTT CASSSEGEWQPQHF
. TRBJ2-1 TRBV2 . 20 TGTGCCAGCCGGCCGACCCCGGCCAGGGAGTGGACCATCGCCTACAATGAGCAGTTCTTC CASRPTPAREWTIAYNEQFF
. TRBJ1-5 TRBV19 . 15 TGTGCCAGTAGTATAGGGCTTTCGTGGGGTCAGCCCCAGCATTTT CASSIGLSWGQPQHF
. TRBJ2-7 TRBV10-2 TRBD2 14 TGCGCCAGCAGAAACGAACTAGCGAGCTACGAGCAGTACTTC CASRNELASYEQYF
. TRBJ2-3 TRBV4-2 TRBD2 16 TGTGCCAGCAGCCAATTCGTAGCGGGAAGCACAGATACGCAGTATTTT CASSQFVAGSTDTQYF
. TRBJ2-5 TRBV4-1 TRBD2 18 TGCGCCAGCAGCCAAAAGTTAGCGGGAGGGCCTGATTCGGAGACCCAGTACTTC CASSQKLAGGPDSETQYF
. TRBJ1-1 TRBV5-1 . 15 TGCGCCAGCAGCCTCCTCGGGGCGAGGAACACTGAAGCTTTCTTT CASSLLGARNTEAFF
once TRBJ2-7 TRBV7-9 TRBD2 15 TGTGCCAGCAGCCCTTACGGGGGGGACTCCTACGAGCAGTACTTC CASSPYGGDSYEQYF
. TRBJ2-3 TRBV15 TRBD2 17 TGTGCCACCAGCGGAGGGACTAGCTCGTATAGCACAGATACGCAGTATTTT CATSGGTSSYSTDTQYF